This T cell receptor beta chain is drawn from a study of CD8 T cells in ankylosing spondylitis. In germline, CDR1 is SQVTM, CDR2 ANQGSEA. There are 13 residues in the CDR3. Trimming removed 6 bases at V and 2 bases at J, with 13 bases between. TCRdb reanalysed the 5' RACE reads using MiXCR and keeps one entry per CDR3 protein. The table records a few hundred thousand distinct CDR3 sequences, more than 15% of them present only once. The source is a male donor with ankylosing spondylitis or in good health (not recorded which). The sequenced material came from blood, either unsorted or a sorted T cell fraction (not recorded which). V gene TRBV29-1 combines with J gene TRBJ1-1, with a tentative D call TRBD1 (5 bases). In DNA form, the CDR3 reads TGCAGCGTAGCAGACAGCCCCAACACTGAAGCTTTCTTT. This gives the protein CSVADSPNTEAFF.